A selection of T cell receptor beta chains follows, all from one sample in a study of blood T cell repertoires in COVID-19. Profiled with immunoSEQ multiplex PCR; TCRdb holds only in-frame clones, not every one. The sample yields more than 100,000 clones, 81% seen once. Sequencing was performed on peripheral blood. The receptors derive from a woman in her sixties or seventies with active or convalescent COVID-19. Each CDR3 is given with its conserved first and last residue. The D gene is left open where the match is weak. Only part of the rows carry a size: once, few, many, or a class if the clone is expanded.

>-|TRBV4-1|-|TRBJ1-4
CASSQDRGGLGEKLFF
TGCGCCAGCAGCCAAGATCGTGGAGGGCTGGGCGAAAAACTGTTTTTT
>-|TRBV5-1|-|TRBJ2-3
CASRPTGRISTDTQYF
TGCGCCAGCAGACCGACGGGAAGGATTAGCACAGATACGCAGTATTTT
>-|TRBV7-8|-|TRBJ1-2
CASSLDRDYGYTF
TGTGCCAGCAGCTTAGACAGGGACTATGGCTACACCTTC
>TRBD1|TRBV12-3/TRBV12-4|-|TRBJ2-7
CASSYTGVDEQYF
TGTGCCAGCAGTTATACAGGGGTGGACGAGCAGTACTTC
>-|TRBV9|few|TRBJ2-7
CASSVAVDNYEQYF
TGTGCCAGCAGCGTAGCAGTCGACAACTACGAGCAGTACTTC
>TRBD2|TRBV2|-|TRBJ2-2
CASGTSASTGELFF
TGTGCCAGCGGGACTAGCGCAAGCACCGGGGAGCTGTTTTTT
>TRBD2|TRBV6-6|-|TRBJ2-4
CASSYGTSVAKNIQYF
TGTGCCAGCAGTTACGGGACTAGTGTCGCCAAAAACATTCAGTACTTC
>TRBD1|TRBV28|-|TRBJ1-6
CASSLKDRGSSYNSPLHF
TGTGCCAGCAGTTTAAAGGACAGGGGGAGCTCCTATAATTCACCCCTCCACTTT
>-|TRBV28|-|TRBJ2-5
CASSPAGWETQYF
TGTGCCAGCAGCCCGGCAGGCTGGGAGACCCAGTACTTC
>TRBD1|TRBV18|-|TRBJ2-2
CASSPDRVNTGELFF
TGTGCCAGCTCACCTGACAGGGTAAACACCGGGGAGCTGTTTTTT
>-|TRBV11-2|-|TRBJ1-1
CASSSPRTANTEAFF
TGTGCCAGCAGCTCACCGCGGACAGCGAACACTGAAGCTTTCTTT
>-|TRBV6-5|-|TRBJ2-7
CASRPTGGNYEQYF
TGTGCCAGCAGACCAACCGGGGGAAACTACGAGCAGTACTTC
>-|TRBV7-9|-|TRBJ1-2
CASSLAAGNGYTF
TGTGCCAGCAGCTTAGCGGCGGGCAATGGCTACACCTTC
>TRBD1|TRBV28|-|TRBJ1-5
CASSAGQGRQPQHF
TGTGCCAGCAGTGCGGGACAGGGGCGTCAGCCCCAGCATTTT
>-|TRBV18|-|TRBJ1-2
CASSPPIGGSGYGYTF
TGTGCCAGCTCACCACCGATCGGGGGATCAGGCTATGGCTACACCTTC
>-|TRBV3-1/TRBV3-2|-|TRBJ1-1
CASSQPLSTEAFF
TGTGCCAGCAGCCAACCTCTTAGCACTGAAGCTTTCTTT
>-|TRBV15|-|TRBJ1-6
CATSRRQGDSPLHF
TGTGCCACCAGCAGAAGGCAGGGTGATTCACCCCTCCACTTT
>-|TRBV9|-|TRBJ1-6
CASSVGAGSDSPLHF
TGTGCCAGCAGCGTAGGGGCAGGGTCTGATTCACCCCTCCACTTT
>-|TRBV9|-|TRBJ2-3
CASSVVGSSLTDTQYF
TGTGCCAGCAGCGTAGTCGGTTCTTCCCTCACAGATACGCAGTATTTT
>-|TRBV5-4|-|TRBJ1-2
CASSLGQETYGYTF
TGTGCCAGCAGCTTGGGCCAGGAAACGTATGGCTACACCTTC
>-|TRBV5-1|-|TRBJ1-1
CASSLRRGGLAFF
TGCGCCAGCAGCTTGCGCCGGGGGGGATTAGCTTTCTTT
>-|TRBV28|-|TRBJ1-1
CASSPVFLAANTEAFF
TGTGCCAGCAGCCCAGTCTTCCTAGCGGCGAACACTGAAGCTTTCTTT
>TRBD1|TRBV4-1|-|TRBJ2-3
CASSQEGQGSADTQYF
TGCGCCAGCAGCCAAGAGGGACAGGGCTCGGCAGATACGCAGTATTTT
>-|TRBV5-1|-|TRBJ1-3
CASSPGTGKRNTIYF
TGCGCCAGCAGCCCCGGCACGGGAAAGAGAAACACCATATATTTT
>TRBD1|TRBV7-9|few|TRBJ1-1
CASSSYRGPNTEAFF
TGTGCCAGCAGCTCATACAGGGGCCCGAACACTGAAGCTTTCTTT
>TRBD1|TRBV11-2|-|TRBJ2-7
CASSSLLGGSYEQYF
TGTGCCAGCAGCTCCCTTTTAGGGGGCTCTTACGAGCAGTACTTC
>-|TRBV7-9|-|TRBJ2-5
CASSFLSAETQYF
TGTGCCAGCAGCTTTCTTAGCGCGGAGACCCAGTACTTC
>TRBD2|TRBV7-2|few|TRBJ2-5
CASSLAGSGGTYF
TGTGCCAGCAGCTTAGCTGGTAGCGGGGGAACGTACTTC
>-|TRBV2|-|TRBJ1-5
CASSAVTGSGQPQHF
TGTGCCAGCAGTGCGGTAACGGGTTCTGGCCAGCCCCAGCATTTT
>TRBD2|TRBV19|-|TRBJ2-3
CASSPGGDTQYF
TGTGCCAGTAGTCCGGGGGGAGATACGCAGTATTTT
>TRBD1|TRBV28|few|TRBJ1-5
CASSLYGGQGGNQPQHF
TGTGCCAGCAGTTTATACGGGGGACAGGGTGGCAATCAGCCCCAGCATTTT
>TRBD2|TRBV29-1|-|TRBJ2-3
CSVGLAGKADTQYF
TGCAGCGTTGGACTAGCGGGGAAGGCAGATACGCAGTATTTT
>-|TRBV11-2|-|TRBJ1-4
CASSLRGQNEKLFF
TGTGCCAGCAGCTTAAGGGGCCAGAATGAAAAACTGTTTTTT
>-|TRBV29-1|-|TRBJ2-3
CSVDGVGGQFYRGSAADTQYF
TGCAGCGTTGATGGGGTCGGGGGACAGTTCTATCGGGGCTCAGCGGCGGATACGCAGTATTTT
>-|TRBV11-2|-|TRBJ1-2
CASSLDSYYGYTF
TGTGCCAGCAGCCTTGACAGTTACTATGGCTACACCTTC
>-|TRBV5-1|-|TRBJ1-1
CASSTGRGTEAFF
TGCGCCAGCAGCACAGGGAGAGGCACTGAAGCTTTCTTT
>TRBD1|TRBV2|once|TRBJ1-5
CASSDRTGAQPQHF
TGTGCCAGCAGTGATAGGACAGGGGCTCAGCCCCAGCATTTT
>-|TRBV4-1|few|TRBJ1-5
CASRQGLSDLNQPQHF
TGCGCCAGCAGGCAGGGGCTTTCGGACCTCAATCAGCCCCAGCATTTT
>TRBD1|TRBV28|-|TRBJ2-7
CASSPPGTVSYEQYF
TGTGCCAGCAGCCCGCCCGGGACAGTCTCCTACGAGCAGTACTTC
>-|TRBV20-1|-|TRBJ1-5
CSATDSQGSNQPQHF
TGCAGTGCTACTGACAGTCAAGGGAGTAATCAGCCCCAGCATTTT